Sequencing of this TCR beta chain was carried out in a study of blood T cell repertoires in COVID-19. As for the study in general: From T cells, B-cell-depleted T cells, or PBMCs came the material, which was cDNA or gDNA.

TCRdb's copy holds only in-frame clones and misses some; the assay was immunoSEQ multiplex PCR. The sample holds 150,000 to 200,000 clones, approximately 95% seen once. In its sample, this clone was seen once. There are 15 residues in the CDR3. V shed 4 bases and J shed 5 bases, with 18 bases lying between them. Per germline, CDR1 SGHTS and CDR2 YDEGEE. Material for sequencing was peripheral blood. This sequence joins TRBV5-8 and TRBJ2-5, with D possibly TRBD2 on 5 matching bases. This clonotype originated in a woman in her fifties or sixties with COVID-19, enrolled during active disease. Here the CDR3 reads CASSPRVRAEETQYF. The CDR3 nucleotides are TGTGCCAGCAGCCCAAGGGTGAGGGCGGAGGAGACCCAGTACTTC.